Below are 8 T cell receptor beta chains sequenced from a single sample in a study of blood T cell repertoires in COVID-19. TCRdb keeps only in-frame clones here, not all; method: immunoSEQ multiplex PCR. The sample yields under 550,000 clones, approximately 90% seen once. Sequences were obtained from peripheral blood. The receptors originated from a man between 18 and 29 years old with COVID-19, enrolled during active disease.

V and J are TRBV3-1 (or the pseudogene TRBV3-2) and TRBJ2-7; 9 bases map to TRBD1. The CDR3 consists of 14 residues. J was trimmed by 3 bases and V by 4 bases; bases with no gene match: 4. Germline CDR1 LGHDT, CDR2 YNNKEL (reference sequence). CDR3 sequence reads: CASSLGTGLYEQYF. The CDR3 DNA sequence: TGTGCCAGCAGCCTCGGGACAGGGCTCTACGAGCAGTACTTC.

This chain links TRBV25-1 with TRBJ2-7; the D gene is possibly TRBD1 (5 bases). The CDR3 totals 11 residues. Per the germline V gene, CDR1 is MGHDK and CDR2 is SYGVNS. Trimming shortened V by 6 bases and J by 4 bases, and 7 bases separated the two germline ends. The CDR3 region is CASSQGYEQYF. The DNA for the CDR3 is TGTGCCAGCAGCCAGGGATACGAGCAGTACTTC.

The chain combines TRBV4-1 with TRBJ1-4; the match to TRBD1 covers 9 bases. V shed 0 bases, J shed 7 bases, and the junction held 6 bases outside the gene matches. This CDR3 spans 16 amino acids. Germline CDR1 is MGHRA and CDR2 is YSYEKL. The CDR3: CASSQDNRGRGEKLFF. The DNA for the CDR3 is TGCGCCAGCAGCCAAGATAACAGGGGGCGCGGTGAAAAACTGTTTTTT.

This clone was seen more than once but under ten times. This CDR3 is CASSSRDRGAGANVLTF. CDR3 in DNA: TGTGCCAGCAGTTCCCGGGACAGGGGCGCTGGGGCCAACGTCCTGACTTTC. V gene TRBV7-9 combines with J gene TRBJ2-6; TRBD1 aligns across 10 bases. CDR3 size: 17 residues. The V gene end was trimmed by 6 bases and the J gene end by 2 bases; junction bases not matched to a gene: 7. The V gene's germline CDR1 is SEHNR and CDR2 FQNEAQ (reference sequence).

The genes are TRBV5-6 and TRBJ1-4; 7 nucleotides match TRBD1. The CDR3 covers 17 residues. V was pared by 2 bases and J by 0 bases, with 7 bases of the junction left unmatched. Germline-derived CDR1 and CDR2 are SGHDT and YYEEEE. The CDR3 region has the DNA TGTGCCAGCAGCTTCACAGGGGCCCACTCAACTAATGAAAAACTGTTTTTT. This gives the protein CASSFTGAHSTNEKLFF. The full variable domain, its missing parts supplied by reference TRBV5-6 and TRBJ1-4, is DAGVTQSPTHLIKTRGQQVTLRCSPKSGHDTVSWYQQALGQGPQFIFQYYEEEERQRGNFPDRFSGHQFPNYSSELNVNALLLGDSALYLCASSFTGAHSTNEKLFFGSGTQLSVL.

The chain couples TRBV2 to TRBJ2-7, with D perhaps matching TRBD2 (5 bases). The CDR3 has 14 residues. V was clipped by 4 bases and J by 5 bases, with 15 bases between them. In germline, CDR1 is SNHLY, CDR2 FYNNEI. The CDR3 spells CASSGRLAGDEQYF. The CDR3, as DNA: TGTGCCAGCAGTGGGCGCCTAGCTGGGGACGAGCAGTACTTC.

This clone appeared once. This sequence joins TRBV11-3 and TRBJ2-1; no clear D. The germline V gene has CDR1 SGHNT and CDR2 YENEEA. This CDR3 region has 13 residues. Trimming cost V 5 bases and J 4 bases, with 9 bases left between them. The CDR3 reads CASSRLGYNEQFF. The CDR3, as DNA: TGTGCCAGCAGCAGACTTGGGTACAATGAGCAGTTCTTC.

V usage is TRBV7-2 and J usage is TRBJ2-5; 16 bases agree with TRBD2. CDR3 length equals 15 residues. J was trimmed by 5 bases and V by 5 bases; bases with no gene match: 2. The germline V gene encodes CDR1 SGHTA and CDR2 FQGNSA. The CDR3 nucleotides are TGTGCCAGCAGCGGGACTAGCGGGAGGGGGGAGACCCAGTACTTC. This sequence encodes CASSGTSGRGETQYF.